The 30 T cell receptor beta chains in this list originate from one sample, sequenced in a study of post-analysis software for immune sequencing data. Built from TCR beta cDNA, the libraries had unique molecular identifiers in them. Via MiXCR, TCRdb re-called the PCR reads, giving one row per CDR3 protein. Counted here are roughly 570,000 distinct CDR3 sequences, under 40% occurring once; the ten biggest clones make up 6%. Whole-study results and caveats: There were a few TRBV segments more frequent in patients than controls, and TRBV5-6, TRBV5-1 and TRBV20-1 were among them.

These receptors' antigens are unknown. The sample consisted of blood. Receptors originate from a girl aged 2-17 years with multiple sclerosis.

The chain uses TRBV20-1 and TRBJ2-5; the D gene is possibly TRBD2 (5 bases). Trimming stripped 5 bases from V and 7 bases from J, with 8 bases between. This CDR3 region has 10 residues. From germline, CDR1 is DFQATT and CDR2 SNEGSKA (reference sequence). The CDR3 coding sequence is TGCAGTGCTCGTCGGGGGACCCAGTACTTC. It specifies CSARRGTQYF.

The sample holds a few counts of this clonotype. V gene TRBV20-1 combines with J gene TRBJ2-5; D may match TRBD1 or TRBD2 (5 bases each). Germline V gives CDR1 DFQATT, CDR2 SNEGSKA (reference sequence). V dropped 2 bases and J dropped 5 bases, with 15 bases sitting between them. The CDR3 runs 14 residues. This CDR3 is CSARPGTQEETQYF. CDR3 nucleotides: TGCAGTGCTAGACCTGGGACCCAGGAGGAGACCCAGTACTTC.

The chain recombines TRBV4-1 with TRBJ1-2; the match to TRBD1 covers 8 bases. Germline V gene sequence: CDR1 MGHRA, CDR2 YSYEKL. V lost 0 bases and J lost 8; bases outside the gene matches: 11. This CDR3 has 16 residues. The CDR3 region has the DNA TGCGCCAGCAGCCAAGAAGAAGGCAGGGGGCTATGGGGCTACACCTTC. It yields the protein CASSQEEGRGLWGYTF.

This clonotype was seen a handful of times. This chain links TRBV18 with TRBJ2-7; a possible D gene is TRBD1 (5 bases). The CDR3 is 13 residues long. V lost 5 bases and J lost 5, with 13 bases in between. Germline V gene data show CDR1 as KGHSH and CDR2 as LQKENI. The CDR3 region is CASSSYGRDEQYF. The CDR3 DNA reads as TGTGCCAGCTCATCATACGGCAGGGACGAGCAGTACTTC.

The chain combines TRBV7-8 with TRBJ2-3, with unresolved D. The CDR3 runs 13 residues. CDR1 is SGHVS and CDR2 is FQNEAQ in the germline V gene. The ends were cut back, 4 bases at V and 6 bases at J, with 11 bases in the middle. The CDR3 nucleotides are TGTGCCAGCAGCTCCTCTAGAGTTGATACGCAGTATTTT. This gives the protein CASSSSRVDTQYF. Full variable domain (outside the CDR3, taken from reference TRBV7-8 and TRBJ2-3): GAGVSQSPRYKVAKRGQDVALRCDPISGHVSLFWYQQALGQGPEFLTYFQNEAQLDKSGLPSDRFFAERPEGSVSTLKIQRTQQEDSAVYLCASSSSRVDTQYFGPGTRLTVL.

This clonotype was detected only a few times. This chain joins TRBV10-3 and TRBJ2-1, with 7 bases matching TRBD1. This CDR3 comprises 14 residues. Germline CDR1 and CDR2: ENHRY and SYGVKD. The V gene end was trimmed by 10 bases and the J gene end by 4 bases; junction bases not matched to a gene: 10. CDR3 DNA: TGTGCCACCCGGACAGGATCCCTTTACAATGAGCAGTTCTTC. It translates to CATRTGSLYNEQFF.

The V and J genes are TRBV29-1 and TRBJ2-1; the match to TRBD2 covers 8 bases. CDR1 and CDR2 from the germline V gene are SQVTM and ANQGSEA. The CDR3 is 13 residues long. The J segment lost 5 bases and the V segment lost 6 bases, leaving 6 bases of the junction unmatched. For the CDR3, the DNA is TGCAGCGTCCAGCGGGGGCTAAACAATGAGCAGTTCTTC. Protein sequence: CSVQRGLNNEQFF.

Concerning this clonotype: Compared with germline, one end of the junction differs, possibly owing to a read error. J is TRBJ1-5 and V is TRBV6-1; weak D call: TRBD1 (6 bases). Germline V lookup: CDR1 MNHNS, CDR2 SASEGT. This CDR3 is built from 15 residues. The CDR3 reads CASSEGGQGKQPQHF. CDR3 in DNA: TGTGCCAGCAGTGAAGGGGGGCAGGGCAAACAGCCCCAGCATTTT.

The J gene is TRBJ2-3, the V gene TRBV12-3 or TRBV12-4, with TRBD1 matching 9 bases. There are 16 residues in the CDR3. J lost 0 bases, V lost 6 bases, and 7 bases had no gene match. The DNA for the CDR3 is TGTGCCAGCAGCGGGACAGGGAAAGTGAGCACAGATACGCAGTATTTT. As protein: CASSGTGKVSTDTQYF.

This clonotype was observed a few times. The chain is built from TRBV20-1 and TRBJ2-7; 9 bases are shared with TRBD1. Trimming at V came to 7 bases and at J to 7 bases, leaving 8 bases not matched to a gene. This CDR3 comprises 12 residues. Looked up from germline, CDR1 is DFQATT and CDR2 is SNEGSKA (reference sequence). The CDR3 DNA reads as TGCAGTGTGCCTTCACAGGGGGCTGAGCAGTACTTC. Protein: CSVPSQGAEQYF.

The genes are TRBV5-1 and TRBJ2-1; 11 bases are shared with TRBD2. V lost 4 bases to trimming and J lost 4 bases; unmatched junction nucleotides: 7. Germline V gene lookup returns CDR1 SGHRS and CDR2 YFSETQ. This CDR3 is 16 amino acids long. Here the CDR3 reads CASSLTTSGAYNEQFF. The CDR3 bases are TGCGCCAGCAGCCTTACGACTAGCGGGGCTTACAATGAGCAGTTCTTC.

Worth noting for this clonotype: Sequence at one end of the junction differs from germline and may be a read error. The V gene is TRBV10-1, the J gene TRBJ2-5; D possibly corresponds to TRBD2 (5 bases). CDR1 is WNHNN and CDR2 is SYGVQD in the germline V gene (reference sequence). The CDR3 spans 11 residues. CDR3 loop: CAGSRGETQYF. CDR3 sequence (DNA): TGCGCCGGCAGCCGAGGGGAGACCCAGTACTTC.

This clonotype was found a few times. The chain combines TRBV18 with TRBJ2-5; D perhaps matches TRBD1 (6 bases). Trimming took 0 bases from V and 3 from J, leaving 11 bases between them. Germline CDR1 KGHSH, CDR2 LQKENI. The CDR3 totals 15 residues. Here the CDR3 DNA reads TGTGCCAGCTCACCACCAATGGGGGCCAAAGAGACCCAGTACTTC. This translates into CASSPPMGAKETQYF.

The rearrangement joins TRBV20-1 to TRBJ1-2, with D hard to call. V lost 3 bases, J lost 4 bases, and 12 bases lay in between. The CDR3 is made up of 13 amino acids. Germline lookup yields CDR1 DFQATT and CDR2 SNEGSKA (reference sequence). Here the CDR3 DNA reads TGCAGTGCTAGGGAAGAGATTGGCTATGGCTACACCTTC. This gives the protein CSAREEIGYGYTF.

This clonotype was counted only a few times. The chain couples TRBV15 to TRBJ1-6, with D hard to call. CDR1 is LNHNV and CDR2 is YYDKDF in the germline V gene (reference sequence). CDR3 size: 13 residues. V lost 6 bases to trimming and J lost 5 bases, with 8 bases between them. This CDR3 reads CATRRTDNSPLHF. CDR3 DNA sequence: TGTGCCACCAGACGGACCGATAATTCACCCCTCCACTTT. Supplemented by reference TRBV15 and TRBJ1-6, the full variable domain reads DAMVIQNPRYQVTQFGKPVTLSCSQTLNHNVMYWYQQKSSQAPKLLFHYYDKDFNNEADTPDNFQSRRPNTSFCFLDIRSPGLGDTAMYLCATRRTDNSPLHFGNGTRLTVT.

To note about this clonotype: A read error may account for a junction end that differs from germline. The rearrangement links TRBV7-9 to TRBJ2-6; 8 nucleotides agree with TRBD1. This CDR3 contains 19 residues. Germline CDR1 is SEHNR and CDR2 is FQNEAQ (reference sequence). The CDR3 DNA reads as TGTGCCAGCAGCTTTCCAGGTGGGACAGGTCTCTCTGGGGCCAACGTCCCGACTTTC. It is translated as CASSFPGGTGLSGANVPTF.

This clonotype has a count of ten or more. The chain employs TRBV20-1 and TRBJ2-7; D is unresolved. The CDR3 runs 15 residues. Germline CDR1 is DFQATT and CDR2 is SNEGSKA (reference sequence). V gave up 0 bases and J gave up 3 bases, with 15 bases separating them. The CDR3 sequence: CSAREFNGRIYEQYF. The DNA of the CDR3 is TGCAGTGCTAGAGAATTTAATGGAAGGATCTACGAGCAGTACTTC.

The CDR3 nucleotides are TGCAGACGGGACGATACGACTGAAGCTTTCTTT. Translation gives CRRDDTTEAFF. The rearrangement joins TRBV20-1 to TRBJ1-1, with a possible D match to TRBD1 (5 bases). Looked up from germline, CDR1 is DFQATT and CDR2 is SNEGSKA (reference sequence). CDR3 size: 11 residues.

The chain uses TRBV20-1 and TRBJ1-5; D possibly corresponds to TRBD1 (5 bases). The V end was cut by 2 bases, the J end by 2 bases, with 16 bases between. The germline CDR1 and CDR2 sequences are DFQATT and SNEGSKA (reference sequence). This CDR3 is 16 amino acids long. Here the CDR3 reads CSARRGSWEGNQPQHF. CDR3 DNA: TGCAGTGCTAGAAGGGGCTCATGGGAGGGCAATCAGCCCCAGCATTTT.

This clonotype was detected a few times. Here the CDR3 reads CASSYRPSLAAFF. The CDR3 nucleotides read TGTGCCAGCAGTTACCGCCCCTCTCTTGCCGCTTTCTTT. The V gene is TRBV12-3 or TRBV12-4, the J gene TRBJ1-1; no clear D. This CDR3 is 13 amino acids long. Trimming pared 4 bases from V and 11 bases from J, leaving 17 bases between.

This clonotype came up a few times. This chain connects TRBV12-3 or TRBV12-4 to TRBJ1-1, with no clear D. The V end was cut by 3 bases, the J end by 4 bases, with 9 bases between. This CDR3 comprises 13 residues. The CDR3, as DNA: TGTGCCAGCAGTTTTGGCTCAGGCACTGAAGCTTTCTTT. This encodes CASSFGSGTEAFF.

This clonotype occurred a few times. The chain employs TRBV7-8 and TRBJ1-1, with D perhaps matching TRBD1 (5 bases). V lost 1 base and J lost 5, with 11 bases in between. This CDR3 has 14 residues. Germline V CDR1 and CDR2: SGHVS, FQNEAQ. Written as DNA, the CDR3 is TGTGCCAGCAGCTTAGGAGGGGTCGGTACTGAAGCTTTCTTT. The encoded protein is CASSLGGVGTEAFF.

The chain is built from TRBV11-2 and TRBJ2-7; no clear D. The CDR3 covers 14 residues. The germline CDR1 and CDR2 sequences are SGHAT and FQNNGV. V lost 6 bases and J 2 bases, leaving 14 bases between the germline ends. The CDR3 bases are TGTGCCAGCAGTCACCCACCGGCCCCCTACGAGCAGTACTTC. Its translation is CASSHPPAPYEQYF.

This chain connects TRBV6-5 to TRBJ1-2; no firm D call. The V end was cut by 5 bases, the J end by 3 bases, with 16 bases between. Per the germline V gene, CDR1 is MNHEY and CDR2 is SVGAGI. The CDR3 covers 15 residues. CDR3 DNA sequence: TGTGCCAGCAGTCCCCGAGGGCGGTTGGACTATGGCTACACCTTC. Amino acids: CASSPRGRLDYGYTF.

This chain joins TRBV7-6 and TRBJ2-1; 9 bases are a match to TRBD2. CDR1 and CDR2 from the germline V gene are SGHVS and FNYEAQ. The J segment lost 3 bases and the V segment lost 6 bases, leaving 6 bases of the junction unmatched. CDR3 size: 15 residues. The CDR3 nucleotides are TGTGCCAGCAGGGCGGGAGGGGCCAACTACAATGAGCAGTTCTTC. As protein: CASRAGGANYNEQFF.

In its sample, this clonotype was seen a few times. The J gene is TRBJ2-1, the V gene TRBV20-1; no reliable D call. The CDR3 sequence is 15 residues long. Trimming stripped 3 bases from V and 5 bases from J, with 17 bases between. CDR1 is DFQATT and CDR2 is SNEGSKA in the germline V gene (reference sequence). CDR3 in amino acids: CSARSTVRSNNEQFF. CDR3 sequence (DNA): TGCAGTGCTAGGAGTACGGTGCGGTCGAACAATGAGCAGTTCTTC.

The chain combines TRBV20-1 with TRBJ2-3, with 13 bases that match TRBD2. The CDR3 is 17 amino acids. J gave up 2 bases and V 3 bases, and 8 bases lay outside the gene matches. Germline-derived CDR1 and CDR2 are DFQATT and SNEGSKA (reference sequence). CDR3 protein: CSASSLLAGGSTDTQYF. CDR3 in DNA: TGCAGTGCTAGTTCCCTACTAGCGGGGGGGTCCACAGATACGCAGTATTTT.

The chain has TRBV9 and TRBJ1-1; tentatively, D is TRBD1 (5 bases). V was cut by 0 bases and J by 4 bases, with 10 bases left in between. The germline V gene encodes CDR1 SGDLS and CDR2 YYNGEE. This CDR3 comprises 14 residues. The CDR3 loop is CASSVVAGSTEAFF. The CDR3 region has the DNA TGTGCCAGCAGCGTAGTGGCAGGGTCCACTGAAGCTTTCTTT.

This sequence joins TRBV10-2 and TRBJ2-3, with D possibly being TRBD2 (5 bases). V lost 0 bases and J 3 bases, leaving 7 bases between the germline ends. Germline V gives CDR1 WSHSY, CDR2 SAAADI. The CDR3 is 14 amino acids. CDR3 DNA sequence: TGCGCCAGCAGTGAGTCGAGGGTGACAGATACGCAGTATTTT. Protein product: CASSESRVTDTQYF.

The chain recombines TRBV3-1 with TRBJ1-2; perhaps TRBD1 as D (5 bases). The CDR3 is 13 residues long. The V and J ends lost 3 bases and 7 bases respectively, with 12 bases between them. Germline V gene lookup returns CDR1 LGHDT and CDR2 YNNKEL (reference sequence). The CDR3 DNA sequence: TGTGCCAGCAGCCATTGGGGGGACGGTGGCTACACCTTC. It specifies CASSHWGDGGYTF.